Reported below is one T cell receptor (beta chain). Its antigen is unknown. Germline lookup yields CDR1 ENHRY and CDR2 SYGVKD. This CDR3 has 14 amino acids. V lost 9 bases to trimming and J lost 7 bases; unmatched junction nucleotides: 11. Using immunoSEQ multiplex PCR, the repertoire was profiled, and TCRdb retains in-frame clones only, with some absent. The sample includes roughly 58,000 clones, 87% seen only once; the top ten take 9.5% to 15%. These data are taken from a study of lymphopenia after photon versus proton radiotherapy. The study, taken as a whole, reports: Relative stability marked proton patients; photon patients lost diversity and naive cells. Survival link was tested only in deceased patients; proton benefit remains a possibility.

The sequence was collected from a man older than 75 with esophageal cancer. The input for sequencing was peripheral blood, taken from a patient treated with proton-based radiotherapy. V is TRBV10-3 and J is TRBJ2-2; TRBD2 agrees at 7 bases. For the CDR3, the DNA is TGTGCCATTCGGGGAGGGACGAGTGGCGGGGAGCTGTTTTTT. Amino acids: CAIRGGTSGGELFF.